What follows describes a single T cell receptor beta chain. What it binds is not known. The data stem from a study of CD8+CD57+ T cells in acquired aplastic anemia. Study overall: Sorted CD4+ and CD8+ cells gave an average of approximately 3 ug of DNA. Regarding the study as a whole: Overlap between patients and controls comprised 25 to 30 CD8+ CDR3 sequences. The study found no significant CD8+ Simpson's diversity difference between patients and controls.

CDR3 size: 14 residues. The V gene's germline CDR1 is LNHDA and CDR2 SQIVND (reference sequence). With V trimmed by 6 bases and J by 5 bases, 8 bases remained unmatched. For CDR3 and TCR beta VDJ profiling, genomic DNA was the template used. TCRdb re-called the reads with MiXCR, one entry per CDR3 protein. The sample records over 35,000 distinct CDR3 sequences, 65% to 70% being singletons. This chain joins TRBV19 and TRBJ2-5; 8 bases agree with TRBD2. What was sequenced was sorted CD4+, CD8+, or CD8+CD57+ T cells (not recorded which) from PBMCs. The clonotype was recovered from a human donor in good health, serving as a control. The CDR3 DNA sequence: TGTGCCAGTAGACAACTAAGCGGGGGCGAGACCCAGTACTTC. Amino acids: CASRQLSGGETQYF.